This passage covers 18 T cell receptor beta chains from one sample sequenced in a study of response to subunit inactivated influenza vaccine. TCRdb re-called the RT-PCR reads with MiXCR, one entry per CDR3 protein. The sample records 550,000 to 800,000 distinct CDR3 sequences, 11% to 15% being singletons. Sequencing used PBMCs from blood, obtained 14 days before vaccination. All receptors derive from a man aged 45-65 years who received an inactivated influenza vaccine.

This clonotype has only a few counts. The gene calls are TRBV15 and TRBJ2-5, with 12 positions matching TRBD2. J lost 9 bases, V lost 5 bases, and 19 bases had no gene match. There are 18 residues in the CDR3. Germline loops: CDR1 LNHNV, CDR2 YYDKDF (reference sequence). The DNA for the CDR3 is TGTGCCACCAGCGGGCCACTAGCGGGAGGACTCTTTGATCGGGCCCAGTACTTC. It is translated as CATSGPLAGGLFDRAQYF. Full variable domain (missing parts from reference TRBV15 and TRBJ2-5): DAMVIQNPRYQVTQFGKPVTLSCSQTLNHNVMYWYQQKSSQAPKLLFHYYDKDFNNEADTPDNFQSRRPNTSFCFLDIRSPGLGDTAMYLCATSGPLAGGLFDRAQYFGPGTRLLVL.

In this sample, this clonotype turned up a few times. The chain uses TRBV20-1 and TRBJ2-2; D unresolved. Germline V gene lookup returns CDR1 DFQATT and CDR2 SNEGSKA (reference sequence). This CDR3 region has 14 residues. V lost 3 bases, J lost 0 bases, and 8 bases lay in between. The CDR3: CSASRLANTGELFF. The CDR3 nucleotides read TGCAGTGCTAGTCGTTTGGCGAACACCGGGGAGCTGTTTTTT.

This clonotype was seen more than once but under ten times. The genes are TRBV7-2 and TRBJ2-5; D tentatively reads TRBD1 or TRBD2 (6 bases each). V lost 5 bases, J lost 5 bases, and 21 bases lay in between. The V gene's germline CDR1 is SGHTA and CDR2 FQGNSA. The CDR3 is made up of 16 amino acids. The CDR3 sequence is CASSPLGNRRGETQYF. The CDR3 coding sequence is TGTGCCAGCAGCCCCCTGGGTAACAGGAGGGGGGAGACCCAGTACTTC.

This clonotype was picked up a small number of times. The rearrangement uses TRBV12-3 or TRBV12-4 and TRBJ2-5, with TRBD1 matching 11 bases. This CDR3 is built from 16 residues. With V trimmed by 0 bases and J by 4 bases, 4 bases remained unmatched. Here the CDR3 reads CASSLAPGQGGETQYF. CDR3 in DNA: TGTGCCAGCAGTTTAGCGCCGGGACAGGGGGGAGAGACCCAGTACTTC.

CDR3: CASSQGGGARQETQYF. The CDR3 nucleotides read TGCGCCAGCAGCCAAGGCGGGGGGGCCAGGCAAGAGACCCAGTACTTC. The chain recombines TRBV4-3 with TRBJ2-5, with 9 nucleotides matching TRBD2. Germline CDR1 and CDR2: LGHNA and YSLEER. Trimming at V came to 1 base and at J to 2 bases, leaving 5 bases not matched to a gene. The CDR3 length is 16 residues.

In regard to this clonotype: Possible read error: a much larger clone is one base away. The CDR3 nucleotides are TGCGCCAGCAGAACTAACGGGGGCACAGATACGCAGTATTTT. As protein: CASRTNGGTDTQYF. The chain joins TRBV5-1 to TRBJ2-3; tentatively, D is TRBD2 (5 bases). The ends were cut back, 5 bases at V and 1 base at J, with 11 bases in the middle. From germline, CDR1 is SGHRS and CDR2 YFSETQ. The CDR3 length is 14 residues.

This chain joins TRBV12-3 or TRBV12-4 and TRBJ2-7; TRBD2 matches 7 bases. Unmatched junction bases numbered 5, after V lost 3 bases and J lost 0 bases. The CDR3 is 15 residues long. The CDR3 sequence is CASSFISGASYEQYF. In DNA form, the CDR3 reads TGTGCCAGCAGTTTCATCAGCGGGGCCTCCTACGAGCAGTACTTC.

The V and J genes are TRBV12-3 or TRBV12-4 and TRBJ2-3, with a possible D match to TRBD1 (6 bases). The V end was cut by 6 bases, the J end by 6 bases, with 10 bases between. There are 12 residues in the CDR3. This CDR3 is CASRDSSDTQYF. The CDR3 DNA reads TGTGCCAGCAGGGACAGTTCGGATACGCAGTATTTT.

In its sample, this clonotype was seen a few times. The CDR3 here is CASNRGGRLEQFF. DNA for the CDR3: TGTGCCAGCAACCGGGGGGGTCGTCTTGAGCAGTTCTTC. The chain couples TRBV6-2 or TRBV6-3 to TRBJ2-1; 8 bases match TRBD2. This CDR3 comprises 13 residues. Looked up from germline, CDR1 is MNHEY and CDR2 is SVGEGT. The J segment lost 9 bases and the V segment lost 7 bases, leaving 8 bases of the junction unmatched.

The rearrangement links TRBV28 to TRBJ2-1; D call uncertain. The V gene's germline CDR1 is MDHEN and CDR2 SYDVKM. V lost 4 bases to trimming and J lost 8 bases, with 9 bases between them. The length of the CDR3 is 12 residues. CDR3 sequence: CASSYYPYEQFF. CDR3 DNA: TGTGCCAGCAGTTATTATCCCTATGAGCAGTTCTTC.

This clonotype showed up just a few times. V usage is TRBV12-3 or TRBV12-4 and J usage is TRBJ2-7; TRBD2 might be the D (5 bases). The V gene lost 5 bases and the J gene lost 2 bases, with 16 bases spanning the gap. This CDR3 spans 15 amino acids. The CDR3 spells CASSSPPDGTYEQYF. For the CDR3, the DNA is TGTGCCAGCAGTAGTCCCCCGGACGGGACCTACGAGCAGTACTTC.

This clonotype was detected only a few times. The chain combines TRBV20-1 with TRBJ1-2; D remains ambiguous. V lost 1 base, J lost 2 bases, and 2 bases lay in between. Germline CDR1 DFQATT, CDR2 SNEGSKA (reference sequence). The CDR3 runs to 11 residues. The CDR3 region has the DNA TGCAGTGCTAGAGTAAACTATGGCTACACCTTC. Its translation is CSARVNYGYTF.

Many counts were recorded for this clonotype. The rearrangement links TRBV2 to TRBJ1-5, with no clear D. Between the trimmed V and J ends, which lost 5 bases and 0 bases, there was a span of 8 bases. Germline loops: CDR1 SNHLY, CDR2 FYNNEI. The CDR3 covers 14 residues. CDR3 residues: CASSLTYSNQPQHF. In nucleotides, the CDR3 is TGTGCCAGCAGTTTGACGTATAGCAATCAGCCCCAGCATTTT.

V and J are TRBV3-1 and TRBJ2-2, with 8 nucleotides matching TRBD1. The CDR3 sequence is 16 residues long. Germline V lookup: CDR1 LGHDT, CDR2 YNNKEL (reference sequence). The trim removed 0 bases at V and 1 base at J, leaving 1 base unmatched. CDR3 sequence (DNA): TGTGCCAGCAGCCAAGACAGGGGGCTGAACACCGGGGAGCTGTTTTTT. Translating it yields CASSQDRGLNTGELFF.

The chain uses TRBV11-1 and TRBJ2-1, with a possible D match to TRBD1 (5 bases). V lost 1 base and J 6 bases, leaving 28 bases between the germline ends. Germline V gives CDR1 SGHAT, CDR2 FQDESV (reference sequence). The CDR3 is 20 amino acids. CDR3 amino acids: CASSLGRDRGSGMRINEQFF. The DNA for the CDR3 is TGTGCCAGCAGCTTAGGACGCGACAGAGGATCGGGCATGAGGATCAATGAGCAGTTCTTC.

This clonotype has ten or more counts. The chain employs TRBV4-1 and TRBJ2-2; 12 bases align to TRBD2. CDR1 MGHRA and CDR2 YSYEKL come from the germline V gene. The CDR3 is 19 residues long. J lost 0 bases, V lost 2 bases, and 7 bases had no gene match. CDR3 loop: CASSQLGLAGPSNTGELFF. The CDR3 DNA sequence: TGCGCCAGCAGCCAACTAGGACTAGCGGGACCCTCGAACACCGGGGAGCTGTTTTTT.

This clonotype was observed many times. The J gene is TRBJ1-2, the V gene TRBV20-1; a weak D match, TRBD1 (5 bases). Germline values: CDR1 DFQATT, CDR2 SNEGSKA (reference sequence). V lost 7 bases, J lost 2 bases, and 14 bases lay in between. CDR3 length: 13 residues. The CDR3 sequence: CSVPDTRNYGYTF. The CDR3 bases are TGCAGTGTCCCGGACACCAGAAACTATGGCTACACCTTC.

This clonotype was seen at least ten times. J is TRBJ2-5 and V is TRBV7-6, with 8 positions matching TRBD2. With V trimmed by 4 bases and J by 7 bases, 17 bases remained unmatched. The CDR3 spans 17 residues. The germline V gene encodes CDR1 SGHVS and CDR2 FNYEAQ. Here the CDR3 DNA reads TGTGCCAGCAGCTCCGACTTTGGGGCGGGAGGCCGCTGGACCCAGTACTTC. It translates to CASSSDFGAGGRWTQYF.